This T cell receptor (beta chain) was recorded in a study of T-cell memory formation after mild COVID-19 (TCRdb year 2021). For the study in its entirety: TCR sequence clusters from the two donors were largely donor specific. T-cell clones expanding and contracting after mild COVID-19 in two donors were tracked by longitudinal TCRalpha and TCRbeta repertoire sequencing. Two young, previously healthy adult volunteers, one female and one male, were included in the cohort. Study-level results and caveats: Some responding clones were detected in pre-infection memory, which suggested that pre-existing cross-reactive memory T cells had joined the SARS-CoV-2 response. Only a couple of mild cases were covered by the study, and larger cohorts that include severe cases with pre-infection samples were considered necessary. Clones that contracted from day 15 to 85 showed balanced CD4/CD8 phenotypes, whereas a second wave of clones that expanded from day 15 to 37 leaned towards CD4+. SARS-CoV-2 specificity of the second-wave clones peaking on day 37 was not confirmed. Contracting CD4+ clones turned up mainly in the CM and EM memory subsets, whereas EMRA was where CD8+ clones were enriched.

PBMCs were isolated by Ficoll-Paque density gradient centrifugation. Sequencing was carried out with an Illumina NovaSeq 6000. Using 5'RACE with constant-segment primers, TCRalpha and TCRbeta cDNA libraries were constructed, with sample barcodes and unique molecular identifiers added in the process. Trizol reagent was used to extract RNA from every sample. Libraries were amplified in two PCR steps, with a second sample barcode and Illumina TruSeq adapters added in the second step. Libraries were sequenced on an Illumina NovaSeq with 2 x 150 bp paired-end reads. Regarding the original processing steps: Reads were demultiplexed and collapsed into UMI-guided consensus sequences with migec v1.2.7. Using mixcr v2.1.11, the UMI consensuses were aligned to TRA and TRB V and J templates and assembled into clonotypes. Clonotypes were classified as expanded or contracted when called significant by both edgeR and NoisET, with noise models trained on biological replicates. For edgeR calls, the thresholds were a false discovery rate-adjusted p below 0.01 and a log2 fold-change of 1. PCA with hierarchical clustering of max-normalized trajectories of the 1000 most abundant clonotypes was used as exploratory dynamics analysis. Each responding clone was given a CD4 or CD8 phenotype based on the CD4+ and CD8+ repertoires, which had been sequenced separately. TCRdb reran the public reads through fastp at Q25 and MiXCR, keeping productive beta chains. Each record represents a unique CDR3 protein, reported with the most common genes and DNA among its rows. In this record, the V and J calls reflect TCRdb's handling and not the investigators' own analysis. Here the sample has approximately 100,000 distinct CDR3 sequences; approximately 15% occur a single time. Clones ranked in the top ten supply 28% of the sample.

V gives up 8 bases and J gives up 6 bases, and the segment between their germline ends measures 20 bases. Reading the germline V gene (reference sequence) gives CDR1 LNHDA and CDR2 SQIVND. There are 15 amino acids in the CDR3, from cysteine to phenylalanine inclusive. The kept DNA is CDR3 alone, 45 bases in frame from the first base. To note about this clonotype: Its antigen target is currently unknown. Base qualities are not at hand, and no much larger clone is one base apart.

This TCR was sampled from an adult woman who had mild COVID-19 (a few samples of this study predate the infection). The sample titles of this study are shuffled in the database, so cell type and time point are left out; the donor was told from shared clones. The sequenced sample was PBMCs or a T cell subset sorted from them (not recorded which). The chain couples TRBV19 to TRBJ2-1; the D element might be TRBD1 or TRBD2, as each aligns at 5 bases. The DNA sequence is TGTGCCAGTGTGGGGCCGGCCCAGCGGCGCAATGAGCAGTTCTTC. This is translated as CASVGPAQRRNEQFF. The entire variable domain, with the stretches around the CDR3 drawn from the reference TRBV19 and TRBJ2-1 proteins, is DGGITQSPKYLFRKEGQNVTLSCEQNLNHDAMYWYRQDPGQGLRLIYYSQIVNDFQKGDIAEGYSVSREKKESFPLTVTSAQKNPTAFYLCASVGPAQRRNEQFFGPGTRLTVL.